This T cell receptor (beta chain) comes out of a study of glioma-infiltrating T cells after dendritic cell vaccination (dated by TCRdb to about 2016). Turning to the overall study: A cohort of about 15 glioblastoma patients from Phase I and II dendritic cell vaccination trials was included, of whom 9 were newly diagnosed and 6 had recurrent disease. Survival after dendritic cell vaccination was correlated with TCR sequencing metrics, including TIL content and tumor-blood repertoire overlap. Autologous tumor lysate-pulsed dendritic cell vaccination was administered to the patients between the early 2000s and the early 2010s. In glioblastoma patients vaccinated with dendritic cells, deep sequencing of TCR beta CDR3 regions served to measure the amount of tumor-infiltrating lymphocytes and to compare repertoires between tumor and blood. Patients received three intradermal dendritic cell vaccine injections at biweekly intervals in the arm below the axilla. To make the vaccine, monocyte-derived dendritic cells were cultured for approximately 7 days with IL-4 and GM-CSF and then pulsed overnight with autologous tumor lysate. General conclusions and limits of the study: The three-group TCR overlap response model was described as speculative and requiring prospective validation. Longer time to progression and overall survival after dendritic cell vaccination were predicted by higher estimated pretreatment TIL content. The cohort was small and heterogeneous, and full blood and tumor sets were available for few patients, with initial-recurrent tumor pairs available for even fewer patients. TCR clonality showed no direct relationship with survival, which suggests that a diverse polyclonal response may be important.

CDR3 length: 13 amino acids, cysteine to phenylalanine. Of all the DNA, just the CDR3 is kept, 39 bases in frame from base 1. Trimming removed 4 bases from V and 4 bases from J; the gene matches leave 5 bases unexplained. Sequences GTSNPN (CDR1) and SVGIG (CDR2) are obtained from the germline V gene (reference sequence). The time point label on this specimen signifies: after dendritic cell vaccination, including at tumor progression/relapse. Patients were selected for having adequate residual fresh-frozen tumor tissue and more than two years of available survival data. Although molecular status otherwise differed among the glioblastoma patients, no patient had an isocitrate dehydrogenase mutation. PBMC collection took place before vaccination, two weeks after the third vaccination, and at tumor progression if progression occurred. The Qiagen DNeasy Blood extraction Kit was used to extract genomic DNA.

Regarding this clone: Its cognate antigen has yet to be identified. No per-base quality is available; no much larger clone lies one base away.

The immunoSEQ assay amplified TCRB CDR3 regions from roughly 2 micrograms of genomic DNA, or from all available DNA when less than that amount was available. The multiplex PCR employed 60 forward primers targeting TCR V beta segments and 13 reverse primers targeting J beta segments. To estimate the number of reads per starting template, synthetic control templates were added to each sample at limiting dilution. The Illumina HiSeq System generated 87 bp sequencing reads. The authors processed their data as follows. PCR and sequencing errors were removed by a nearest neighbor algorithm that merged closely related sequences. TCR overlap was defined as the percentage of unique tumor TCR beta sequences that were also present in the same patient's peripheral blood. TCRdb stores this immuneACCESS table with in-frame sequences only. Part of the clones is absent; in the studies checked, under half of the shortfall reflects unresolved V genes, and no reason is known for the rest. The D gene and trimming were derived from the DNA, and the V and J assignments and clone size from that table. In this sample the table shows roughly 87,000 clones, 83% of which occur a single time. Together, the top ten hold around 7% of the sample.

The starting material was blood, obtained after dendritic cell vaccination. The receptor comes from a human donor with glioblastoma. Recombination connected TRBV30 to TRBJ1-2, with 8 bases matching TRBD1. The nucleotide sequence reads TGTGCCTGGACACAGGGGGACGGCTATGGCTACACCTTC. Translation gives CAWTQGDGYGYTF. The full variable domain, with segments outside the CDR3 supplied by the reference TRBV30 and TRBJ1-2 proteins, appears as SQTIHQWPATLVQPVGSPLSLECTVEGTSNPNLYWYRQAAGRGLQLLFYSVGIGQISSEVPQNLSASRPQDRQFILSSKKLLLSDSGFYLCAWTQGDGYGYTFGSGTRLTVV.